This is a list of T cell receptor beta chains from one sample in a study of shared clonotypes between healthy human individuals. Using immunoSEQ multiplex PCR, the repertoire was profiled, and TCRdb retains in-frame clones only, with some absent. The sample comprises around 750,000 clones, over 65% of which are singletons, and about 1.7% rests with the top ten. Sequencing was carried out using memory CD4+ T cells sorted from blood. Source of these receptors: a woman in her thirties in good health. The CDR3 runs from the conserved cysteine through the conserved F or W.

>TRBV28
CASRLYNSGVPEQYF
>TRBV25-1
CASSGSSSYNEQFF
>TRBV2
CASNLKGGGAPPLHF
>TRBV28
CASSAASDTQYF
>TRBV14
CASSQPTSGHYEQYF
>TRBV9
CASSVGPGGMYEQFF
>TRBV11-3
CASSPRYF
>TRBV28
CASSGPMNLYEQYF
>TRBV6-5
CASGIQGDHLAEAFF
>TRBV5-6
CASSDFILDTEAFF
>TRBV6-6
CASSYSLQTNTEAFF
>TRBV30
CASTDRGKTQYF
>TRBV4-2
CASSPLAGGPDEQYF
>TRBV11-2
CASSLDRDQPQHF
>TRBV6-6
CASSYVSNPYEQYF
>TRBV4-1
CASSTRQDIGSNQPQHF
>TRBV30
CAWSPPGANYEQYF
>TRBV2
CASSEQGRYGYTF
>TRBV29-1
CSVEGLAGSYNEQFF
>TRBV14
CASSLGRRELNTQYF
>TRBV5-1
CASSQGTVNTEAFF
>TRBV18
CASSPTDRNTEAFF
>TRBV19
CASSIDHGTGGYNEQFF
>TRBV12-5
CASALGGEHEQYF